This T cell receptor (beta chain) came from a study of response to subunit inactivated influenza vaccine. To note about this clonotype: Its specificity is unknown.

Trimming stripped 1 base from V and 3 bases from J, with 7 bases between. The CDR3 has 13 residues. Germline values: CDR1 SGHRS, CDR2 YFSETQ. TCRdb redid the calling of the RT-PCR reads with MiXCR, one entry per CDR3 protein. The sample lists about 780,000 distinct CDR3 sequences, around a sixth occurring once. Whole-study findings and limits: Seasonal influenza vaccination, on each occasion, was suggested by the authors to recruit few new T cells.

Sequences were derived from PBMCs from blood, sampled 5 days after vaccination. This chain uses TRBV5-1 with TRBJ2-5; D is ambiguous. The TCR comes from a man in his forties or fifties who received an inactivated influenza vaccine. The CDR3 here is CASSLIPEETQYF. The CDR3 region has the DNA TGCGCCAGCAGCTTGATACCCGAAGAGACCCAGTACTTC. The variable domain in full, with the rest retrieved from reference TRBV5-1 and TRBJ2-5, is KAGVTQTPRYLIKTRGQQVTLSCSPISGHRSVSWYQQTPGQGLQFLFEYFSETQRNKGNFPGRFSGRQFSNSRSEMNVSTLELGDSALYLCASSLIPEETQYFGPGTRLLVL.